The TCR beta chain under discussion was sequenced for a study of control samples from healthy donors and cancer patients. The CDR3 extends over 15 amino acids. Germline V gene lookup returns CDR1 MNHEY and CDR2 SVGAGI. The junction had 12 bases not matched to a gene; V was cut back by 8 bases and J by 9 bases. Data came from immunoSEQ multiplex PCR; TCRdb stores just in-frame clones and leaves some out. The sample carries about 170,000 clones, about nine tenths recorded once. The sequence derives from a middle-aged woman in good health. Sequenced sample: blood. The chain combines TRBV6-5 with TRBJ1-3, with 11 nucleotides matching TRBD1. CDR3 nucleotides: TGTGCCAGCGCGTCCACCGGGACAGGGGGACTCACCATATATTTT. Protein sequence: CASASTGTGGLTIYF.